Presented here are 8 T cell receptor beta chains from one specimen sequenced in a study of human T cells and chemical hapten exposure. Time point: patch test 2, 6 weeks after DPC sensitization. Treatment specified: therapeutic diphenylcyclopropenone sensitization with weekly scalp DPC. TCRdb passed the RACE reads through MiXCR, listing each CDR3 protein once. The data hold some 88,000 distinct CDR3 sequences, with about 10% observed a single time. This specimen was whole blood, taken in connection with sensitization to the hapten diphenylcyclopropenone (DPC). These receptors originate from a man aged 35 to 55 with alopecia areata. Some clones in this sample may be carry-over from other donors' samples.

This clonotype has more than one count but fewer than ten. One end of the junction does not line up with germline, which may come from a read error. In nucleotides, the CDR3 is TGTGCCAGCAGCTCGGGACAGGGGTTACTTACGGTCTTC. Translation gives CASSSGQGLLTVF. The chain recombines TRBV7-9 with TRBJ2-1; 10 nucleotides match TRBD1. The CDR3 consists of 13 residues. Per the germline V gene, CDR1 is SEHNR and CDR2 is FQNEAQ (reference sequence).

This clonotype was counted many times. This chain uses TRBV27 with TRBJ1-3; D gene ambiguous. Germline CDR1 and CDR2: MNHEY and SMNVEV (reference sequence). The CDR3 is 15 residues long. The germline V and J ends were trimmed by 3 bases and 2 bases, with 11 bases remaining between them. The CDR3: CASSFSGIPGNTIYF. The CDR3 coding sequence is TGTGCCAGCAGTTTCTCCGGGATCCCTGGAAACACCATATATTTT.

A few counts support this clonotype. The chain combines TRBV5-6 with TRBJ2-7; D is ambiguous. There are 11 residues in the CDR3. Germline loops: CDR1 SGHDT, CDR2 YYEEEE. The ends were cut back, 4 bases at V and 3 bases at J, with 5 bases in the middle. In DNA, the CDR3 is TGTGCCAGCAGCCTTTACTACGAGCAGTACGTC. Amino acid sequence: CASSLYYEQYV.

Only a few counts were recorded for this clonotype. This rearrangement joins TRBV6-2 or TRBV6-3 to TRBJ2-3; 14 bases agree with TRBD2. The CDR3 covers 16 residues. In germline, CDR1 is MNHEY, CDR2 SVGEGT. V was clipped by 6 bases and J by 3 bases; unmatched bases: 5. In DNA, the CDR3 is TGTGCCAGCAGCCAGGGACTAGCGGGAGTGACAGATACGCAGTATTTT. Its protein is CASSQGLAGVTDTQYF.

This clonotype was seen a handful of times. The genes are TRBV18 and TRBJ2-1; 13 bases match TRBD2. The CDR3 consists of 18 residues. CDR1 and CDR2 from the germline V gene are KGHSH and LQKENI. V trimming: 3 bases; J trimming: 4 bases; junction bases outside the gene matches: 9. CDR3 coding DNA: TGTGCCAGCTCACCCGGACTAGCGGGAGTGGGTTCTTACAATGAGCAGTTCTTC. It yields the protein CASSPGLAGVGSYNEQFF. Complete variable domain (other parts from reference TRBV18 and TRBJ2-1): NAGVMQNPRHLVRRRGQEARLRCSPMKGHSHVYWYRQLPEEGLKFMVYLQKENIIDESGMPKERFSAEFPKEGPSILRIQQVVRGDSAAYFCASSPGLAGVGSYNEQFFGPGTRLTVL.

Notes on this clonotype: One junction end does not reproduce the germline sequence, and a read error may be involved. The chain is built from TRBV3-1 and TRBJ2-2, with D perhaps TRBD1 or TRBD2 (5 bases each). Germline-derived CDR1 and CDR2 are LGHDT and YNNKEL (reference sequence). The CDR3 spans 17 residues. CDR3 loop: CASSQVGVGANTGELFF. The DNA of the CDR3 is TGTGCCAGCAGCCAAGTGGGGGTCGGGGCGAACACCGGGGAACTGTTTTTT.

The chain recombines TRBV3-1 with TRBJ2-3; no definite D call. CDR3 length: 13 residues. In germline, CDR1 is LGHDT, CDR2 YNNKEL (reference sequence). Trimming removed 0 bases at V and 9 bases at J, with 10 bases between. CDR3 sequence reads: CASSQDPLGTQYF. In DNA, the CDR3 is TGTGCCAGCAGCCAAGATCCACTGGGGACGCAGTATTTT.

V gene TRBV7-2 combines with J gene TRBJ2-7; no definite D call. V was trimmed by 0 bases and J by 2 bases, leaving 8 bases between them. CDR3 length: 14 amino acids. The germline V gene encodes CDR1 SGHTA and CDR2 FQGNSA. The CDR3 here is CASSLATLTYEQYF. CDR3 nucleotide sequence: TGTGCCAGCAGCTTAGCCACCCTGACCTACGAGCAGTACTTC.